A single sample gave rise to the 16 T cell receptor beta chains below, sequenced in a study of cytomegalovirus exposure and HLA in healthy donors. Here immunoSEQ multiplex PCR was the method, and the copy in TCRdb shows in-frame clones only, minus some. The table records roughly 150,000 clones, roughly nine tenths of them present only once. The sample consisted of PBMCs. The receptors shown here come from a woman between 18 and 30 years old in good health and CMV-seropositive.

The chain links TRBV4-1 to TRBJ2-7, with D possibly being TRBD2 (6 bases). Germline lookup yields CDR1 MGHRA and CDR2 YSYEKL. CDR3 length: 14 amino acids. Trimming removed 4 bases at V and 1 base at J, with 11 bases between. The CDR3 nucleotides are TGCGCCAGCAGCCCGGGACTCAGTTCCTACGAGCAGTACTTC. As protein: CASSPGLSSYEQYF.

The chain uses TRBV14 and TRBJ1-1; D gene ambiguous. Germline CDR1 SGHDN, CDR2 FVKESK. The CDR3 is 12 amino acids. Trimming stripped 4 bases from V and 6 bases from J, with 9 bases between. The CDR3, as DNA: TGTGCCAGCAGCCTCGAGAGATCTGAAGCTTTCTTT. Its translation is CASSLERSEAFF.

J is TRBJ1-2 and V is TRBV19; possibly TRBD1 for D (5 bases). The CDR3 spans 13 residues. The germline CDR1 and CDR2 sequences are LNHDA and SQIVND (reference sequence). V shed 3 bases and J shed 6 bases, with 11 bases lying between them. Here the CDR3 DNA reads TGTGCCAGTAGTATCGTGGCGGGGGATGGCTACACCTTC. This translates into CASSIVAGDGYTF.

The chain joins TRBV5-1 to TRBJ2-7, with D perhaps matching TRBD2 (6 bases). Trimming left V 0 bases short and J 4 bases short, with 14 bases between. The CDR3 runs 15 residues. Germline CDR1 is SGHRS and CDR2 is YFSETQ. DNA for the CDR3: TGCGCCAGCAGCTTGGTCGGGACTTCCACATACGAGCAGTACTTC. Translated: CASSLVGTSTYEQYF.

The gene calls are TRBV5-4 and TRBJ1-3; 7 nucleotides match TRBD1. Unmatched junction bases numbered 9, after V lost 3 bases and J lost 3 bases. CDR1 is SGHNT and CDR2 is YYREEE in the germline V gene (reference sequence). This CDR3 has 16 residues. CDR3 in amino acids: CASSSWTGNYGNTIYF. The DNA for the CDR3 is TGTGCCAGCAGCTCCTGGACAGGAAACTATGGAAACACCATATATTTT. Drawing the rest from reference TRBV5-4 and TRBJ1-3, the complete variable domain is ETGVTQSPTHLIKTRGQQVTLRCSSQSGHNTVSWYQQALGQGPQFIFQYYREEENGRGNFPPRFSGLQFPNYSSELNVNALELDDSALYLCASSSWTGNYGNTIYFGEGSWLTVV.

This clone was seen only once. The chain joins TRBV6-5 to TRBJ2-1; TRBD2 aligns across 13 bases. This CDR3 has 15 amino acids. V shed 4 bases and J 7 bases; nucleotides not matched to a gene: 4. Germline V gives CDR1 MNHEY, CDR2 SVGAGI. The CDR3 is CASSWTSGSGNEQFF. In nucleotides, the CDR3 is TGTGCCAGCAGTTGGACTAGCGGGAGCGGGAATGAGCAGTTCTTC.

The chain has TRBV2 and TRBJ1-2; TRBD1 aligns across 10 bases. V shed 3 bases and J 6 bases; nucleotides not matched to a gene: 4. From germline, CDR1 is SNHLY and CDR2 FYNNEI. The CDR3 has 14 amino acids. Here the CDR3 DNA reads TGTGCCAGCAGTGAGGACAGGGGGTATAATGGCTACACCTTC. Its translation: CASSEDRGYNGYTF.

V usage is TRBV30 and J usage is TRBJ1-2; TRBD1 matches 7 bases. The CDR3 sequence is 13 residues long. Germline V lookup: CDR1 GTSNPN, CDR2 SVGIG (reference sequence). The ends lost 0 bases at V and 4 bases at J; junction bases unmatched: 2. CDR3 protein: CAWSVGDSYGYTF. The CDR3, as DNA: TGTGCCTGGAGTGTCGGGGACAGCTATGGCTACACCTTC.

This chain connects TRBV10-2 to TRBJ2-2; possible D gene TRBD2, 5 bases. Germline V gene lookup returns CDR1 WSHSY and CDR2 SAAADI. The ends were cut back, 0 bases at V and 6 bases at J, with 5 bases in the middle. The CDR3 has 13 amino acids. CDR3: CASSESRAGELFF. Here the CDR3 DNA reads TGCGCCAGCAGTGAGTCGAGGGCCGGGGAGCTGTTTTTT.

The rearrangement uses TRBV7-2 and TRBJ2-5, with TRBD2 as a possible D gene (6 bases). V was clipped by 0 bases and J by 4 bases, with 12 bases between them. CDR3 length: 15 amino acids. Germline CDR1 is SGHTA and CDR2 is FQGNSA. This CDR3 reads CASSLARGLGETQYF. The CDR3 DNA reads as TGTGCCAGCAGCTTAGCTCGGGGGTTAGGAGAGACCCAGTACTTC.

This rearrangement joins TRBV20-1 to TRBJ2-7, with D unresolved. CDR3 length equals 11 residues. Trimming shortened V by 1 base and J by 4 bases, and 5 bases separated the two germline ends. Germline V CDR1 and CDR2: DFQATT, SNEGSKA (reference sequence). The CDR3, as DNA: TGCAGTGCTAGAGTCCTTTACGAGCAGTACTTC. It specifies CSARVLYEQYF.

The J gene is TRBJ2-7, the V gene TRBV7-9; D possibly corresponds to TRBD1 (6 bases). Germline V gene lookup returns CDR1 SEHNR and CDR2 FQNEAQ (reference sequence). The CDR3 consists of 16 residues. V was clipped by 4 bases and J by 3 bases, with 19 bases between them. For the CDR3, the DNA is TGTGCCAGCAGCTCGGGCCCCGGGACAACCGACTACGAGCAGTACTTC. Residues: CASSSGPGTTDYEQYF.

The chain joins TRBV10-3 to TRBJ2-1; D perhaps matches TRBD2 (6 bases). The CDR3 loop spans 13 amino acids. The V end lost 11 bases, the J end lost 10 bases, and 21 bases lay between the germline ends. In germline, CDR1 is ENHRY, CDR2 SYGVKD. CDR3 sequence (DNA): TGTGCCGTCTCCGACGGGCCGGGACTCGAGCAGTTCTTC. Its protein product is CAVSDGPGLEQFF.

The V and J genes are TRBV6-6 and TRBJ2-1; D might be TRBD1 (6 bases). Per germline, CDR1 MNHNY and CDR2 SVGAGI (reference sequence). Between the trimmed V and J ends, which lost 7 bases and 7 bases, there was a span of 14 bases. The CDR3 contains 13 residues. DNA for the CDR3: TGTGCCAGCACTTTACAGGGAAGGAATGAGCAGTTCTTC. Its translation: CASTLQGRNEQFF.

This sequence joins TRBV29-1 and TRBJ2-3, with 11 bases aligning to TRBD2. The CDR3 is made up of 14 amino acids. CDR1 is SQVTM, CDR2 ANQGSEA, per germline. V lost 4 bases, J lost 4 bases, and 4 bases stayed unmatched. The CDR3 sequence is CSVALAGESDTQYF. CDR3 DNA: TGCAGCGTTGCACTAGCGGGGGAGTCAGATACGCAGTATTTT.

The chain combines TRBV15 with TRBJ2-1, with a possible D match to TRBD2 (7 bases). The CDR3 runs to 16 residues. Per germline, CDR1 LNHNV and CDR2 YYDKDF (reference sequence). The V end lost 1 base, the J end lost 8 bases, and 18 bases lay between the germline ends. This CDR3 reads CATSRGGGGRIDEQFF. The CDR3 region has the DNA TGTGCCACCAGCAGAGGGGGGGGCGGGAGAATCGATGAGCAGTTCTTC.